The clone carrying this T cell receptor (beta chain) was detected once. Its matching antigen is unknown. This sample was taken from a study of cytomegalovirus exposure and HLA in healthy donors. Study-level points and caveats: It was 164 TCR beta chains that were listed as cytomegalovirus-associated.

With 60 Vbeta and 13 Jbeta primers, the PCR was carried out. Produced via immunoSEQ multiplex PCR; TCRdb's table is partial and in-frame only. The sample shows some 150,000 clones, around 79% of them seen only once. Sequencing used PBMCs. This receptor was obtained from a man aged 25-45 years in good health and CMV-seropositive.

The CDR3 sequence: CASSPSAGRPYEQYF. The DNA for the CDR3 is TGTGCCAGCTCACCATCGGCAGGGAGGCCCTACGAGCAGTACTTC. This chain joins TRBV18 and TRBJ2-7, with D perhaps TRBD2 (6 bases). Germline V gives CDR1 KGHSH, CDR2 LQKENI. There are 15 residues in the CDR3. Trimming pared 2 bases from V and 2 bases from J, leaving 13 bases between.